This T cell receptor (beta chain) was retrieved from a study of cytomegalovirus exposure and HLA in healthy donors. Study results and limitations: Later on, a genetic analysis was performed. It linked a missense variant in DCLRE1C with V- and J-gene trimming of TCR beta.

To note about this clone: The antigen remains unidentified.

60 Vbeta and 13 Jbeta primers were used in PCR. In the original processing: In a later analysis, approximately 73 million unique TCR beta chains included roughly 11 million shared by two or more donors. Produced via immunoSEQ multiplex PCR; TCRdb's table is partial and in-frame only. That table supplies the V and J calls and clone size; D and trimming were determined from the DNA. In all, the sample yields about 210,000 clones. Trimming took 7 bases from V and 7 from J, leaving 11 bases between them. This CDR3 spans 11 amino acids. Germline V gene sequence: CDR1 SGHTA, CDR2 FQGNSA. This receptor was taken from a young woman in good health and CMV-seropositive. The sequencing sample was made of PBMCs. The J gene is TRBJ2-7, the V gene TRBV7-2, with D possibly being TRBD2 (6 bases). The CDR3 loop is CASMGTREQYF. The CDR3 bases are TGTGCCAGCATGGGGACTCGGGAGCAGTACTTC. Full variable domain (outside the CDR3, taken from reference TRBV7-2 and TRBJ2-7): GAGVSQSPSNKVTEKGKDVELRCDPISGHTALYWYRQSLGQGLEFLIYFQGNSAPDKSGLPSDRFSAERTGGSVSTLTIQRTQQEDSAVYLCASMGTREQYFGPGTRLTVT.